This paragraph covers one T cell receptor (beta chain) sequence. Its specificity is unknown. The source of the sample is a study of blood T cells in healthy people across ages. The germline V gene encodes CDR1 SGHTA and CDR2 FQGNSA. The CDR3 sequence is 14 residues long. Between the trimmed V and J ends, which lost 5 bases and 1 base, there was a span of 11 bases. Study findings and constraints: Across the age range, TCR beta diversity per million T cells fell in a roughly linear way. No one knew whether donors had CMV, which possibly confounded expanded clonotype changes.

A second PCR, run for about 6 to 12 cycles, used a sample-barcoded 5' primer plus a J-beta primer mix. TCRdb reanalysed the 5' RACE reads using MiXCR and keeps one entry per CDR3 protein. Of hundreds of thousands of distinct CDR3 sequences listed, about three fifths are singletons. The receptor was isolated from a young man in good health. Sample: blood. This sequence joins TRBV7-2 and TRBJ1-1; D gene unclear. CDR3 DNA: TGTGCCAGCAGCCAGTCGAGGTCGAACACTGAAGCTTTCTTT. It codes for CASSQSRSNTEAFF.